This note documents a single T cell receptor beta chain sequence. Methods used by the authors: By means of reference gene primer amplification, nucleated cell counts were estimated. Generated by immunoSEQ multiplex PCR, the TCRdb table keeps only in-frame clones and is missing some. V and J calls and clone size come straight from that table; D and trimming were deduced from the DNA. The sample has fewer than 85,000 clones, 82% seen once; the top ten hold around 3.9%. The data derive from a study of blood T cell repertoires in COVID-19. For the study at large: Both acute and convalescent COVID-19 samples were obtained from the United States, Italy and Spain. Nucleic acid was either cDNA or gDNA, and it came from T cells, B-cell-depleted T cells, or PBMCs.

The CDR3 runs to 13 residues. Trimming pared 5 bases from V and 0 bases from J, leaving 5 bases between. The germline CDR1 and CDR2 sequences are SGHTA and FQGTGA. This rearrangement joins TRBV7-3 to TRBJ1-3; D remains ambiguous. Sequencing input: peripheral blood. This sequence originates from a woman aged 55-70 years with acute or convalescent COVID-19. As DNA, the CDR3 is TGTGCCAGCAGCCCCAGCTCTGGAAACACCATATATTTT. Translation gives CASSPSSGNTIYF.